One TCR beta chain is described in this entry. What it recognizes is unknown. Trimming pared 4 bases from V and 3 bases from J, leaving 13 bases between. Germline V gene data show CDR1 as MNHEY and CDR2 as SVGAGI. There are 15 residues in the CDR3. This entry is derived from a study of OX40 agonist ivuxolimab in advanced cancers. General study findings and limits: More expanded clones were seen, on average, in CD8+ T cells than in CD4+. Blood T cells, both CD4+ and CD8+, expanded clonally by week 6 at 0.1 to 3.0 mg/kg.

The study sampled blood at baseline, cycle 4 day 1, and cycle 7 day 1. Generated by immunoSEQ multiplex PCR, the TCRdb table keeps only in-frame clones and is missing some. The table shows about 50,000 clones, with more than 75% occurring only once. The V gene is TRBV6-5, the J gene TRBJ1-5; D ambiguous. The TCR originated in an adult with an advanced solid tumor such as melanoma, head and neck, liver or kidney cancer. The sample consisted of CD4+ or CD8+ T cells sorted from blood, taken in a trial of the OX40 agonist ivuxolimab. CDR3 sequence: CASSSVGLVNQPQHF. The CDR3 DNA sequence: TGTGCCAGCAGTTCCGTCGGCCTGGTCAATCAGCCCCAGCATTTT.